The table lists the clone carrying this T cell receptor beta chain with a count of one. Its specificity is unknown. The data derive from a study of shared clonotypes between healthy human individuals. Study observations and caveats: Clonotype sharing among the donors was expected to vary with sequencing depth.

The CDR3 consists of 14 residues. V lost 5 bases to trimming and J lost 0 bases, with 11 bases between them. Per the germline V gene, CDR1 is SEHNR and CDR2 is FQNEAQ (reference sequence). Per sorted-subset replicate PCR, input was approximately 180 ng DNA, representing about 32,000 T cell genomes. Only in-frame clones appear in the TCRdb table, and some are missing; sequencing was by immunoSEQ multiplex PCR. This sample has around 1.5 million clones, with approximately 98% found just once. The sequence was obtained from a man younger than 40 in good health. Material for sequencing was naive CD4+ T cells sorted from blood. Subset: CD45RA+ positively selected. This sequence joins TRBV7-9 and TRBJ2-7, with a weak D call TRBD2 (5 bases). The CDR3 DNA sequence: TGTGCCAGCAGCCCTCTCGGGGACTCCTACGAGCAGTACTTC. This codes for CASSPLGDSYEQYF.